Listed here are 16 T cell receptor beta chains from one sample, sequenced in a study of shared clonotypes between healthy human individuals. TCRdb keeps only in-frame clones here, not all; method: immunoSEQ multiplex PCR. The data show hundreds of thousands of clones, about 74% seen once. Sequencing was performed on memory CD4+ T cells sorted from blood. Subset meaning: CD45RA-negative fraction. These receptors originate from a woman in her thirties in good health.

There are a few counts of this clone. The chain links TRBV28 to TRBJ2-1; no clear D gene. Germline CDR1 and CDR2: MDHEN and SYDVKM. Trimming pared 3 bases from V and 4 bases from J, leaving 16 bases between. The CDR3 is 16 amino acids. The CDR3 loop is CASSFSRLAGYNEQFF. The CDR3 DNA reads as TGTGCCAGCAGTTTTTCCCGTTTAGCAGGATACAATGAGCAGTTCTTC.

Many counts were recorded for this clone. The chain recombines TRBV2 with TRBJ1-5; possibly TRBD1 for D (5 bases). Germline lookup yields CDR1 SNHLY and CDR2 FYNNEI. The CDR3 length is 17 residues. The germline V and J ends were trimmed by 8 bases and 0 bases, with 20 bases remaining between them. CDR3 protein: CASRGSLGGYSNQPQHF. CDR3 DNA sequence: TGTGCCAGCCGGGGCAGCCTGGGGGGTTATAGCAATCAGCCCCAGCATTTT.

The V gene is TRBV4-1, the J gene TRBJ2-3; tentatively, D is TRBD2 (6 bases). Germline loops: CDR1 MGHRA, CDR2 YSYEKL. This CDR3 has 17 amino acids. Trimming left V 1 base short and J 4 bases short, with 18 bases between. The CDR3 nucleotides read TGCGCCAGCAGCCAAGCGGGGGACCCCCCTTACCCAGATACGCAGTATTTT. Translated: CASSQAGDPPYPDTQYF.

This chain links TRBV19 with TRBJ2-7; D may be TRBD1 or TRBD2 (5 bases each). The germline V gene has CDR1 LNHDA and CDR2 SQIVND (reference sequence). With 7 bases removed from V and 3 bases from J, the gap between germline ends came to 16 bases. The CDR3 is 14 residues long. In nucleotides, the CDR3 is TGTGCCAGTACCTCCGGGACCGGAGTCTACGAGCAGTACTTC. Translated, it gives CASTSGTGVYEQYF. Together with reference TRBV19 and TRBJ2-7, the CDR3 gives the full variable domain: DGGITQSPKYLFRKEGQNVTLSCEQNLNHDAMYWYRQDPGQGLRLIYYSQIVNDFQKGDIAEGYSVSREKKESFPLTVTSAQKNPTAFYLCASTSGTGVYEQYFGPGTRLTVT.

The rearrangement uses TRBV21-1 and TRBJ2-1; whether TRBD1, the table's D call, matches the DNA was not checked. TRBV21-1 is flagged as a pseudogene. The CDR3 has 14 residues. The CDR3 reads CASVHRGAYNEQFF. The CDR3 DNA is TGTGCCAGCGTCCACAGGGGGGCGTACAATGAGCAGTTCTTC.

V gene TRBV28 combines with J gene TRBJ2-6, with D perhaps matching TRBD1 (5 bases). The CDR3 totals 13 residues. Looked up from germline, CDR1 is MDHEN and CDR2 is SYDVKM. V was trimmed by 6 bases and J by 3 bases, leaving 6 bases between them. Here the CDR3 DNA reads TGTGCCAGCAGGGGGCATGGGGCCAACGTCCTGACTTTC. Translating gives CASRGHGANVLTF. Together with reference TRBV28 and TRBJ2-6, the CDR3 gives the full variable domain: DVKVTQSSRYLVKRTGEKVFLECVQDMDHENMFWYRQDPGLGLRLIYFSYDVKMKEKGDIPEGYSVSREKKERFSLILESASTNQTSMYLCASRGHGANVLTFGAGSRLTVL.

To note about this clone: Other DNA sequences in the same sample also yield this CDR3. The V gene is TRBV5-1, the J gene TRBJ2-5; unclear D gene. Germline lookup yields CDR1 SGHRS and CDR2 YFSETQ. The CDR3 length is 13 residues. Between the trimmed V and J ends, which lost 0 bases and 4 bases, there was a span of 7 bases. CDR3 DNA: TGCGCCAGCAGCTTGGTATTTGGAGAGACCCAGTACTTC. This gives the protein CASSLVFGETQYF.

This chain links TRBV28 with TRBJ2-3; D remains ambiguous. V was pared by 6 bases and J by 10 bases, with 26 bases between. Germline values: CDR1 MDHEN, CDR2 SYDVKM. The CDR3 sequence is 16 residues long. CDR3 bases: TGTGCCAGCAGCCTCGTCGAAAAAACCTGGGCAGGCGCGCAGTATTTT. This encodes CASSLVEKTWAGAQYF.

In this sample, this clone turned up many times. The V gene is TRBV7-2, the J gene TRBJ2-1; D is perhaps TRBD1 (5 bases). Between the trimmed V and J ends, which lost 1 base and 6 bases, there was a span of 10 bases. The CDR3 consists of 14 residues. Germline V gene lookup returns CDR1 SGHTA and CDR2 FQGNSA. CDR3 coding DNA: TGTGCCAGCAGCTTAGTTTGGGGCCCCAATGAGCAGTTCTTC. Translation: CASSLVWGPNEQFF.

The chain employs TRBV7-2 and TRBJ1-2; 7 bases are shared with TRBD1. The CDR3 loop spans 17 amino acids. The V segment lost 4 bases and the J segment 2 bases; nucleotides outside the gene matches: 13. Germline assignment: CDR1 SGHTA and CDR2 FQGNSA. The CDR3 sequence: CASSSNPGQTLNYGYTF. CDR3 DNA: TGTGCCAGCAGCTCCAACCCGGGACAGACTTTAAACTATGGCTACACCTTC. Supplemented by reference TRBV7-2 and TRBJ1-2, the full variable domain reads GAGVSQSPSNKVTEKGKDVELRCDPISGHTALYWYRQSLGQGLEFLIYFQGNSAPDKSGLPSDRFSAERTGGSVSTLTIQRTQQEDSAVYLCASSSNPGQTLNYGYTFGSGTRLTVV.

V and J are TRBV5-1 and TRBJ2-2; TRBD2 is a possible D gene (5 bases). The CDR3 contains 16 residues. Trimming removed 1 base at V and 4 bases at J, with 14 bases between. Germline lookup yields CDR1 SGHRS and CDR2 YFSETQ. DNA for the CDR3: TGCGCCAGCAGCTTGAGAGGGTCCCCGTCCACCGGGGAGCTGTTTTTT. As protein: CASSLRGSPSTGELFF.

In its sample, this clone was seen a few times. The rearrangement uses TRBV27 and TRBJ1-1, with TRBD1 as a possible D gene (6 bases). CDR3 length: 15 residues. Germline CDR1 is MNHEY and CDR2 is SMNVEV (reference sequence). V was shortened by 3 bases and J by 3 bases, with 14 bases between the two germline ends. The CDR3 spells CASSFPGQTHTEAFF. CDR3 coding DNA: TGTGCCAGCAGTTTCCCCGGACAGACCCACACTGAAGCTTTCTTT.

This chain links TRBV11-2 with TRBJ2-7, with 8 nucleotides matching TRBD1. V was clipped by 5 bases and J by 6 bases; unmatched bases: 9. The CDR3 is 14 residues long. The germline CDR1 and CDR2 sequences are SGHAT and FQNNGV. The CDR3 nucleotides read TGTGCCAGCAGCCTACGACAGGGGTGGGTCGAGCAGTACTTC. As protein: CASSLRQGWVEQYF.

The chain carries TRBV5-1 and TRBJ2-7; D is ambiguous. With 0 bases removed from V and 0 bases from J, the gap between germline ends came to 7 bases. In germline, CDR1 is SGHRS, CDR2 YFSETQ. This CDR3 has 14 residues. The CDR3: CASSLASNSYEQYF. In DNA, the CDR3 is TGCGCCAGCAGCTTGGCCAGTAACTCCTACGAGCAGTACTTC.

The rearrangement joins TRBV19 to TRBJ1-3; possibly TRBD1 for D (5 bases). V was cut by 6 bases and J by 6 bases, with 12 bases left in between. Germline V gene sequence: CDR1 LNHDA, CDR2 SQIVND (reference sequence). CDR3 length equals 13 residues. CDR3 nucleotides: TGTGCCAGTAGCGGGGCTCGAGCAAACACCATATATTTT. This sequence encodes CASSGARANTIYF.

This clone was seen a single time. CDR3 loop: CSVRQKTYEQYF. The CDR3 bases are TGCAGCGTTAGGCAGAAAACCTACGAGCAGTACTTC. The chain joins TRBV29-1 to TRBJ2-5; D is undetermined. The J call may not be correct, given that the DNA end is closer to TRBJ2-7. Germline V gene data show CDR1 as SQVTM and CDR2 as ANQGSEA. The CDR3 length is 12 residues.